These T cell receptor beta chains were read from a single sample in a study of shared clonotypes between healthy human individuals. This table comes from immunoSEQ multiplex PCR, and its TCRdb copy is limited to in-frame clones, with some not included. The sample comprises approximately 1.9 million clones, about 94% of which are singletons, and less than 2% rests with the top ten. Sequencing was performed on naive CD8+ T cells from PBMCs. The receptors stem from a man between 18 and 35 years old in good health. Some clones in this sample may be carry-over from other donors' samples. Both conserved end residues are part of each CDR3. Each record gives: CDR3 length, J gene, V gene, CDR3 protein.

CDR3 length: 14
J gene: TRBJ2-1
V gene: TRBV7-9
CDR3 protein: CASSLRSRGNEQFF

CDR3 length: 13
J gene: TRBJ1-2
V gene: TRBV10-3
CDR3 protein: CAISDGQLYGYTF

CDR3 length: 15
J gene: TRBJ2-7
V gene: TRBV6-1
CDR3 protein: CASSEAGVEAYEQYF

CDR3 length: 12
J gene: TRBJ2-3
V gene: TRBV4-1
CDR3 protein: CASSPTVGTQYF

CDR3 length: 14
J gene: TRBJ1-1
V gene: TRBV6-1
CDR3 protein: CASSRTGENTEAFF

CDR3 length: 13
J gene: TRBJ1-1
V gene: TRBV28
CDR3 protein: CASSLSGSTEAFF

CDR3 length: 17
J gene: TRBJ2-6
V gene: TRBV2
CDR3 protein: CASKEVGRPSGANVLTF

CDR3 length: 13
J gene: TRBJ1-3
V gene: TRBV7-9
CDR3 protein: CASSWTEGNTIYF

CDR3 length: 14
J gene: TRBJ2-7
V gene: TRBV5-1
CDR3 protein: CASSLHGRAEEQYF

CDR3 length: 15
J gene: TRBJ1-5
V gene: TRBV27
CDR3 protein: CASSLSGGSNQPQHF

CDR3 length: 12
J gene: TRBJ2-1
V gene: TRBV6-6
CDR3 protein: CASSPRPDEQFF

CDR3 length: 16
J gene: TRBJ2-7
V gene: TRBV28
CDR3 protein: CASRSTYEREYYEQYF

CDR3 length: 16
J gene: TRBJ2-3
V gene: TRBV27
CDR3 protein: CASSLWVTSGMDTQYF

CDR3 length: 16
J gene: TRBJ1-2
V gene: TRBV30
CDR3 protein: CAWEGTGADGNYGYTF

CDR3 length: 17
J gene: TRBJ2-1
V gene: TRBV9
CDR3 protein: CASSVSGRLESYNEQFF

CDR3 length: 14
J gene: TRBJ2-3
V gene: TRBV7-3
CDR3 protein: CASSSAAGLDTQYF

CDR3 length: 19
J gene: TRBJ2-7
V gene: TRBV2
CDR3 protein: CASSRSPGLAGADSYEQYF

CDR3 length: 15
J gene: TRBJ1-1
V gene: TRBV9
CDR3 protein: CASSGREKANTEAFF

CDR3 length: 13
J gene: TRBJ2-1
V gene: TRBV4-1
CDR3 protein: CASSLLDYNEQFF

CDR3 length: 13
J gene: TRBJ2-5
V gene: TRBV2
CDR3 protein: CATSPTVGETQYF

CDR3 length: 15
J gene: TRBJ1-4
V gene: TRBV4-1
CDR3 protein: CASSPQTGAGKGLFF

CDR3 length: 15
J gene: TRBJ1-1
V gene: TRBV27
CDR3 protein: CASSPRTDINTEAFF

CDR3 length: 14
J gene: TRBJ1-1
V gene: TRBV9
CDR3 protein: CASSPGGQVGEAFF

CDR3 length: 14
J gene: TRBJ2-7
V gene: TRBV7-6
CDR3 protein: CASSLGEGPREQYF

CDR3 length: 15
J gene: TRBJ2-7
V gene: TRBV4-3
CDR3 protein: CASSQEWGSSYEQYF

CDR3 length: 14
J gene: TRBJ1-5
V gene: TRBV19
CDR3 protein: CASSIDGQGTFKHF

CDR3 length: 13
J gene: TRBJ1-4
V gene: TRBV16
CDR3 protein: CASSNGMNEKLFF

CDR3 length: 14
J gene: TRBJ2-7
V gene: TRBV28
CDR3 protein: CASRPGQGPHEQYF

CDR3 length: 12
J gene: TRBJ1-1
V gene: TRBV19
CDR3 protein: CASSQGTGEAFF

CDR3 length: 19
J gene: TRBJ2-7
V gene: TRBV5-5
CDR3 protein: CASSLASQDFQRPHYEQYF

CDR3 length: 10
J gene: TRBJ1-1
V gene: TRBV4-1
CDR3 protein: CASSHTEAFF

CDR3 length: 16
J gene: TRBJ2-1
V gene: TRBV15
CDR3 protein: CATSRDATSGDNEQFF

CDR3 length: 15
J gene: TRBJ1-1
V gene: TRBV4-1
CDR3 protein: CASSQDRGAVSEAFF

CDR3 length: 14
J gene: TRBJ2-7
V gene: TRBV29-1
CDR3 protein: CSVVIGQGLYEQYF

CDR3 length: 14
J gene: TRBJ2-3
V gene: TRBV28
CDR3 protein: CASRLGTGADTQYF

CDR3 length: 14
J gene: TRBJ2-2
V gene: TRBV28
CDR3 protein: CASSLKAYTGELFF

CDR3 length: 14
J gene: TRBJ2-1
V gene: TRBV19
CDR3 protein: CASSPSGSLDEQFF

CDR3 length: 15
J gene: TRBJ1-3
V gene: TRBV4-3
CDR3 protein: CASSPGQGTGNTIYF

CDR3 length: 15
J gene: TRBJ2-5
V gene: TRBV7-9
CDR3 protein: CASSLTGGGQETQYF

CDR3 length: 13
J gene: TRBJ2-5
V gene: TRBV14
CDR3 protein: CASSLAGGETQYF

CDR3 length: 15
J gene: TRBJ2-1
V gene: TRBV5-6
CDR3 protein: CASSLQGYLDNEQFF

CDR3 length: 20
J gene: TRBJ1-3
V gene: TRBV2
CDR3 protein: CASTIPNAGTVPFSGNTIYF

CDR3 length: 13
J gene: TRBJ2-1
V gene: TRBV28
CDR3 protein: CASSFSEVNEQFF

CDR3 length: 16
J gene: TRBJ2-7
V gene: TRBV7-2
CDR3 protein: CASSSEGEGVAYEQYF

CDR3 length: 15
J gene: TRBJ2-3
V gene: TRBV11-2
CDR3 protein: CASSLGLAGGNTQYF

CDR3 length: 15
J gene: TRBJ2-7
V gene: TRBV28
CDR3 protein: CASSFHLRGLGEQYF

CDR3 length: 17
J gene: NA
V gene: TRBV4-2
CDR3 protein: CASSQDLGGTGGSEQYF

CDR3 length: 14
J gene: TRBJ1-5
V gene: TRBV6-6
CDR3 protein: CASTQRGGNQPQHF

CDR3 length: 14
J gene: TRBJ2-7
V gene: TRBV28
CDR3 protein: CASTTTGGNYEQYF

CDR3 length: 13
J gene: TRBJ1-1
V gene: TRBV2
CDR3 protein: CASSETGDTEAFF

CDR3 length: 16
J gene: TRBJ1-2
V gene: TRBV29-1
CDR3 protein: CSVGTGTGRVLHGYTF

CDR3 length: 12
J gene: TRBJ2-7
V gene: TRBV7-9
CDR3 protein: CASSHSSYEQYF

CDR3 length: 14
J gene: TRBJ1-5
V gene: TRBV5-6
CDR3 protein: CASSFGGSNQPQHF